Following are 4 T cell receptor beta chains from one sample sequenced in a study of beta chain features in type 1 diabetes. Expressed TCRB transcripts got sequenced, as all isolated RNA was reverse transcribed. TCRdb's copy holds only in-frame clones and misses some; the assay was immunoSEQ multiplex PCR. Among 390,000 or so clones listed, around 13% were seen once. The source material was naive CD4+ T cells from blood. Receptors were obtained from a man between 25 and 39 years old in good health.

V and J are TRBV7-8 and TRBJ2-7; TRBD2 aligns across 10 bases. In germline, CDR1 is SGHVS, CDR2 FQNEAQ. The V gene end was trimmed by 1 base and the J gene end by 0 bases; junction bases not matched to a gene: 12. The CDR3 has 19 amino acids. The CDR3 protein is CASSLGLVAGGSASYEQYV. In DNA form, the CDR3 reads TGTGCCAGCAGCTTAGGGTTGGTAGCGGGAGGAAGCGCCTCCTACGAGCAGTACGTC.

The chain combines TRBV18 with TRBJ2-1, with 11 bases fitting TRBD2. Unmatched junction bases numbered 6, after V lost 3 bases and J lost 5 bases. Germline V gene sequence: CDR1 KGHSH, CDR2 LQKENI. The CDR3 is made up of 16 amino acids. This chain's CDR3 is CASSPLSGRVNNEQFF. CDR3 bases: TGTGCCAGCTCACCTCTTAGCGGGAGGGTCAACAATGAGCAGTTCTTC.

This clone was seen only once. This chain joins TRBV9 and TRBJ1-3; TRBD1 matches at 7 bases. This CDR3 contains 15 residues. The germline CDR1 and CDR2 sequences are SGDLS and YYNGEE. V lost 4 bases and J lost 0; bases outside the gene matches: 4. This chain's CDR3 is CASSSRTGSGNTIYF. In DNA, the CDR3 is TGTGCCAGCAGCAGCAGGACAGGCTCTGGAAACACCATATATTTT.

CDR3 bases: TGTGCCAGCAGCTCCGGAACGTGGGATCCCACAGATACGCAGTATTTT. It yields the protein CASSSGTWDPTDTQYF. This chain joins TRBV7-9 and TRBJ2-3, with D unresolved. Trimming pared 4 bases from V and 2 bases from J, leaving 16 bases between. CDR3 length: 16 amino acids. Germline V gene sequence: CDR1 SEHNR, CDR2 FQNEAQ (reference sequence).